This entry features one T cell receptor (beta chain) sequence. This clone was found a few times. There is no known antigen for this receptor. No base-level quality is on record; no much larger clone is a single base apart. The sample is drawn from a study of cytomegalovirus exposure and HLA in healthy donors listed by TCRdb under 2017. Background on the whole study: An earlier analysis of some 620 of the donors reported approximately 260 Gb of sequence data and 100 million to 120 million unique TCR beta sequences obtained from around 190 million T cells. An early release covering around 630 HLA-typed donors comprised 300 to 350 gigabases of sequencing data and tens of millions of unique TCR sequences. Of the roughly 410 genotyped donors, roughly 76% were placed in the genetic ancestry cluster associated with self-reported Caucasian donors. The aim of the study was to test whether cataloging public T cell receptors could identify signatures of past pathogen exposure. Using immunosequencing, the study profiled T cell repertoires from 666 subjects and related those repertoires to cytomegalovirus serostatus. Besides the first cohort of roughly 660 subjects, a separate validation cohort made up of over 100 different subjects was used. To predict cytomegalovirus infection status, the study brought together high-throughput TCR immunosequencing, statistical association of individual TCRs with disease status, and machine learning. A later analysis re-analyzed previously published TCR beta repertoires from 660 or so donors and added high-resolution HLA genotyping to study TCR occurrence patterns. In the later analysis, no new phenotypic data were used to find candidate immune exposures; instead, reliance was placed on TCR beta sequences and their occurrence across donors. An earlier analysis of some 600 of the donors applied high-throughput TCR beta sequencing to assess whether each TCR beta V gene segment acted as functional or pseudogenic. Donor age, sex, ethnicity and CMV serostatus were collected together with the repertoire data. In a later genetic analysis, genome-wide SNP genotypes for about three fifths of the 666 donors were used, and that subset was treated as a discovery cohort. All discovery cohort repertoires had been generated using a single sequencing platform. HLA typing covered class I and class II loci at four-digit resolution. Typing coverage differed by locus: A, B, C, DRB1 and DQB1 were typed in roughly 620-640 donors, DQA1 in 500 to 550, DPA1 in 600 to 610, and DPB1 in just under 490. A handful of DR-DQ haplotypes were handled as single units for association and clustering because linkage in the cohort was strong. Among some 410 genotyped donors of the cohort, an average of about 240,000 unique TCR beta nucleotide sequences were sequenced per donor, approximately 20% of them non-productive. Broad study findings and their caveats: Broadly in line with IMGT annotations, most TCR beta V segments showed up in productive rearrangements about 87% or about 30% of the time in an earlier analysis of under 700 of the donors. A later genetic analysis associated a missense DCLRE1C variant with V-gene and J-gene trimming of TCR beta chains, and an independent cohort replicated the association. Seventeen rarely observed V segments, including chromosome 9 orphons, were excluded from the earlier analysis of approximately 600 of the donors because counts were too low. Some IMGT-functional V segments, including TRBV6-2 and TRBV6-3, could not be told apart with the 87-base-pair reads, so those segments were excluded. Because some donors lacked HLA typing at each locus, the association tests relied only on the typed subset. A total of 150 to 200 TCR beta chains were listed by the study as associated with cytomegalovirus. A later analysis found that most CMV-associated TCR beta chains appeared HLA-restricted, with HLA associations seemingly driven largely by CMV exposure. Specific HLA alleles were associated with around 18,000 TCR beta sequences at a false discovery rate of 0.05 in a later analysis. A cluster of highly shared sequence variants was judged likely to represent a technical artifact of the sequencing pipeline. For the cohort, immune exposure information was limited to CMV serostatus. It was suggested by the authors that the approach could potentially be generalized to other disease states and immunological phenotypes. The classifier was reported to diagnose cytomegalovirus status with high specificity and sensitivity in both the original and validation cohorts. Across donors, most TCR sequences were observed very rarely, whereas some public TCRs were present in many individuals. A later genetic analysis reported fewer N-insertions in productive TCRs among donors in an Asian-associated ancestry cluster than the roughly 620-donor mean. A few of the identified cytomegalovirus-associated TCR beta chains were confirmed in vitro to be specific for cytomegalovirus antigens. Correlated functional status among segregating V segments might reflect linkage disequilibrium, but an unknown experimental factor could not be ruled out. A later analysis found that TCR association rates varied across HLA loci, with DRB1 alleles showing the most associated TCRs and HLA-C alleles the fewest. Roughly uniform sequencing depth across donors was assumed in presence/absence analyses, although this assumption may not hold. When HLA alleles, especially DR and DQ, strongly co-occurred, attributing TCR associations to individual alleles was difficult. This cohort had only TCR beta chains sequenced, and the lack of alpha or paired-chain data limited which features could be detected. Compared with equally common non-associated chains, HLA-associated TCR beta chains in a later analysis were more clonally expanded and had lower generation probabilities. According to a later analysis, parvovirus B19, influenza, CMV and Epstein-Barr virus appeared linked to several top co-occurrence clusters. A further reported finding was that TCR beta sequences accurately predicted the HLA-A and HLA-B alleles for most subjects in the first cohort.

CDR1 is given as SEHNR and CDR2 as FQNEAQ, both from the germline V gene (reference sequence). Trimming takes 3 bases off V and 0 bases off J; junction bases not matched to a gene: 5. The CDR3 contains 15 residues, cysteine and phenylalanine counted. The DNA shown is the 45-base CDR3, in frame from base 1. Library generation was performed with the immunoSEQ multiplex PCR assay. For the multiplex PCR, a mixture combining 60 forward primers for TCR Vbeta segments and 13 reverse primers for TCR Jbeta segments was used. Amplification of the CDR3 region of rearranged TCR beta genes was performed with a multiplex PCR assay on genomic DNA. Amplified TCR beta libraries were sequenced as 87-base-pair reads on the Illumina HiSeq System. The paper's processing steps were these. A later analysis counted about 82 million unique TCR beta chains across the 550 to 800 repertoires, and some 11 million of these chains were shared by at least two donors. Raw reads were error-corrected and collapsed into unique sequences with a nearest-neighbor algorithm that merged closely related sequences to remove PCR and sequencing errors. Alignment of CDR3 sequences to IMGT reference sequences was used to assign V, D and J gene segments. For a sequence to be retained, a match of at least six nucleotides was required to both a V gene segment and a J gene segment. Rearrangements were classified as productive when the CDR3 lacked stop codons and remained in frame with V and J, and all other rearrangements were classified as non-productive. CDR3 was defined by IMGT convention, running from the second conserved V-encoded cysteine to the conserved J-encoded phenylalanine. The earlier analysis of about 610 of the donors excluded any sequence lacking an unambiguous match to a single V gene segment. In an earlier analysis of more than 500 of the donors, a V segment was called functional when productive rearrangements were above 56.7%, and segregating when the standard deviation between donors exceeded 5%. A statistical classification framework was built for diagnosing cytomegalovirus status from the catalog of TCR beta chain sequences. V and J gene assignment, in a later analysis, came from comparing TCR nucleotide sequences with IMGT/GENE-DB human TR gene sequences. In a later analysis, CDR3 sequences and most-parsimonious VDJ recombination scenarios were assigned using the TCRdist pipeline. In a later analysis, each TCR beta chain was defined by its CDR3 amino acid sequence together with its V-gene family, and reads lacking a unique V-gene family were excluded. As a way to deal with suspected cross-contamination and a sequencing artifact, a later analysis dropped hundreds of nucleotide sequences that were highly shared and had low generation probability. A later analysis calculated a clonal expansion index for each public chain from normalized within-repertoire ranks of inferred template counts. In a later analysis, generation probabilities were computed using a VDJ recombination model fitted to out-of-frame rearrangements, and the results were checked against IGoR. In a later analysis, hypergeometric tests were used to score TCR-TCR, TCR-HLA and TCR-CMV co-occurrence, with a repertoire-size bias correction applied to TCR pairs. In a later analysis, false discovery rates were estimated by permuting HLA or CMV assignments 20 times. A later analysis grouped co-occurring TCRs with DBSCAN, adding TCRdist sequence similarity when clustering within HLA-allele-positive subsets. Repertoires with fewer than 30,000 or more than 120,000 public chains, plus five repertoires with anomalous nucleotide sharing, were excluded from co-occurrence clustering. Not all clones reach the TCRdb copy of this immuneACCESS table, which keeps in-frame sequences only. Checked studies attribute under half of the gap to unresolved V genes and leave the rest unexplained. V, J and clone size derive from that table, while D and trimming were established from the DNA sequence. The sample has approximately 170,000 clones on record, around 62% of them singletons. The ten largest clones represent around 3.2% of the sample.

The cohort comprised 666 healthy bone marrow donors. Cohort members were all nominally healthy when sampled, although unrecorded immune exposures were likely present. The donor tested CMV seronegative, placing the donor among the 300 to 400 seronegative members of the cohort. A peripheral blood sample was collected from each donor, and TCR beta sequencing was performed on peripheral blood mononuclear cells. The Qiagen DNeasy Blood Extraction Kit was used to extract genomic DNA from the blood cell samples. The TCR was taken from a man aged 40-49 years in good health and CMV-seronegative. The sequenced sample consisted of PBMCs. This sequence uses TRBV7-9 and TRBJ2-7; 7 junctional bases match TRBD2. The CDR3 corresponds to CASSLGGTSSYEQYF. The nucleotide sequence reads TGTGCCAGCAGCTTGGGGGGGACCAGCTCCTACGAGCAGTACTTC.